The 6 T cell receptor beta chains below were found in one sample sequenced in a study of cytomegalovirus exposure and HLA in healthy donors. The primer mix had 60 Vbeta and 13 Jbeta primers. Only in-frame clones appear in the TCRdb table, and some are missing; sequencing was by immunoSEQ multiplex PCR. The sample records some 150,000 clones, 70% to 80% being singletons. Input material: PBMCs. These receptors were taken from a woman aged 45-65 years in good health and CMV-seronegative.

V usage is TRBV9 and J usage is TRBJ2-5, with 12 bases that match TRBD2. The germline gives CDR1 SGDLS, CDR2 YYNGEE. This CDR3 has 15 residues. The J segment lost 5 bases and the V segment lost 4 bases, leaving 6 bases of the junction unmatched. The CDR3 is CASSPRLAGVETQYF. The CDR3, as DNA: TGTGCCAGCAGCCCTCGACTAGCGGGAGTTGAGACCCAGTACTTC.

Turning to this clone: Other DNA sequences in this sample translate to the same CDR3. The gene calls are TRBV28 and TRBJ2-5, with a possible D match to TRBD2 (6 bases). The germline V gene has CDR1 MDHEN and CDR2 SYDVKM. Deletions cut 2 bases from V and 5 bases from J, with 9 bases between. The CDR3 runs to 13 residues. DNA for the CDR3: TGTGCCAGCAGTTTACCGGGGAGGGAGACCCAGTACTTC. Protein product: CASSLPGRETQYF.

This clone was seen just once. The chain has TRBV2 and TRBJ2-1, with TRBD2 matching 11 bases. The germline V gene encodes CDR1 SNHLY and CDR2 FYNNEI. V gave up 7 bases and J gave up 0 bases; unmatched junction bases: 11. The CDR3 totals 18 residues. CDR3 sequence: CASTGGGLAGSSYNEQFF. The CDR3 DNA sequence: TGTGCCAGCACCGGAGGAGGACTAGCGGGCAGCTCCTACAATGAGCAGTTCTTC.

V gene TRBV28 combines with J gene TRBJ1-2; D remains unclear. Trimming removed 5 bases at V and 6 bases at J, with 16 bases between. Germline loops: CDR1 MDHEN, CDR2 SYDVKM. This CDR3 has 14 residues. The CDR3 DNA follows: TGTGCCAGCAGTCCTCCAGCAGGCGCCCATGGCTACACCTTC. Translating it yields CASSPPAGAHGYTF.

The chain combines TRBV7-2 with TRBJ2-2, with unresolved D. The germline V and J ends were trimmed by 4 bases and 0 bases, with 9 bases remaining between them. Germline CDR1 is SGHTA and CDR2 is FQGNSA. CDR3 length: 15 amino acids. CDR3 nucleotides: TGTGCCAGCAGCTCCGGGTTCGCGAACACCGGGGAGCTGTTTTTT. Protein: CASSSGFANTGELFF.

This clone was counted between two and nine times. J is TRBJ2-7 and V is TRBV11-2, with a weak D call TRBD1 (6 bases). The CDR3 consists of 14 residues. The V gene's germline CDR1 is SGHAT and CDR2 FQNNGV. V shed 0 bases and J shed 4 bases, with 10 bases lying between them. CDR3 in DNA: TGTGCCAGCAGCTTAGAGATGCAGGGGTACGAGCAGTACTTC. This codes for CASSLEMQGYEQYF. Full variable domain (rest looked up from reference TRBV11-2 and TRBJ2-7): EAGVAQSPRYKIIEKRQSVAFWCNPISGHATLYWYQQILGQGPKLLIQFQNNGVVDDSQLPKDRFSAERLKGVDSTLKIQPAKLEDSAVYLCASSLEMQGYEQYFGPGTRLTVT.